These T cell receptor beta chains were read from a single sample in a study of blood T cell repertoires in COVID-19. TCRdb's table, derived via immunoSEQ multiplex PCR, lists solely in-frame clones and lacks some. This sample yields about 180,000 clones, of which about 89% are seen a single time; 1.9% belongs to the top ten. The sequenced material came from peripheral blood. Every receptor here comes from a man aged 18 to 30 who had recovered from COVID-19. CDR3s include the opening cysteine and the closing phenylalanine or tryptophan. D genes are given only for firm matches. Clone size is not always given. Where it is, it says once, few, many or a class for expanded clones.

clone_size	d_call	v_call	j_call	cdr3_nt	cdr3_aa
-	TRBD1	TRBV7-6	TRBJ2-2	TGTGCCAGCAGCTTAACCGGACAGGGGGCTTTATCTGGGGAGCTGTTTTTT	CASSLTGQGALSGELFF
-	-	TRBV9	TRBJ2-7	TGTGCCAGCAGCCCCGAGGCCGGGGTTGCTTACGAGCAGTACTTC	CASSPEAGVAYEQYF
-	TRBD2	TRBV19	TRBJ2-1	TGTGCCAGTAGCAACCGGGGACTAGCGGTTGACAATGAGCAGTTCTTC	CASSNRGLAVDNEQFF
-	TRBD1	TRBV30	TRBJ2-7	TGTGCCTCATCACAGGGGATCGAGCAGTACTTC	CASSQGIEQYF
-	-	TRBV24-1	TRBJ2-2	TGTGCCACCAAGAACTCCTTAGACACCGGGGAGCTGTTTTTT	CATKNSLDTGELFF
-	TRBD1	TRBV7-9	TRBJ2-5	TGTGCCAGCAGCCCAGAGACCAGGGGGCGAGAGACCCAGTACTTC	CASSPETRGRETQYF
-	TRBD1	TRBV29-1	TRBJ1-2	TGCAGCGTTGAAGTCGGGGACAGCTATGGCTACACCTTC	CSVEVGDSYGYTF
-	-	TRBV9	TRBJ2-1	TGTGCCAGCAGCGCAGGGGTAGGGTCCTACAATGAGCAGTTCTTC	CASSAGVGSYNEQFF
once	TRBD1	TRBV3-1/TRBV3-2	TRBJ1-6	TGTGCCAGCAGCAGACAGGGGACAAGGAATAATTCACCCCTCCACTTT	CASSRQGTRNNSPLHF
-	-	TRBV27	TRBJ2-7	TGTGCCAGCAGTTTAGGCGGTAGCAAACTCCGCGAGCAGTACTTC	CASSLGGSKLREQYF
-	TRBD1	TRBV6-5	TRBJ1-2	TGTGCCAGCAGCGAGGACAGGGACTATGGCTACACCTTC	CASSEDRDYGYTF
-	-	TRBV7-9	TRBJ1-1	TGTGCCAGCAGAGACCCACAGGGTGAATCGGAAACTTTCTTT	CASRDPQGESETFF
-	-	TRBV24-1	TRBJ2-1	TGTGCCACCAGTCGGTCGGACTACTTATACAATGAGCAGTTCTTC	CATSRSDYLYNEQFF
-	TRBD1	TRBV5-5	TRBJ1-2	TGTGCCAGCAGCTTGGACAGGGGCTATGGCTACACCTTC	CASSLDRGYGYTF
-	TRBD2	TRBV7-2	TRBJ2-1	TGTGCCAGCAGACCAGCGGGAGGTTCCTACAATGAGCAGTTCTTC	CASRPAGGSYNEQFF
-	TRBD1	TRBV27	TRBJ2-7	TGTGCCAGCAGTTGGACAGGGGCATACGAGCAGTACTTC	CASSWTGAYEQYF
-	-	TRBV28	TRBJ1-5	TGTGCCAGCAGTTTGGCAGGGGCGGGCAATCAGCCCCAGCATTTT	CASSLAGAGNQPQHF
-	TRBD2	TRBV4-3	TRBJ2-1	TGCGCCAGCAGCCAAGATCGGGGTAGCGGGATTCGGCAGTTCTTC	CASSQDRGSGIRQFF
-	-	TRBV5-1	TRBJ1-1	TGCGCCAGCAGCTTGTGGGCTTCGGGGTCGAACACTGAAGCTTTCTTT	CASSLWASGSNTEAFF
-	-	TRBV29-1	TRBJ1-2	TGCAGCGTTGAAGATGGAGGCAGGTACTATGGCTACACCTTC	CSVEDGGRYYGYTF
-	TRBD1	TRBV7-3	TRBJ2-6	TGTGCCAGCAGCTTACCGTACAGGGGCAGGGCCAACGTCCTGACTTTC	CASSLPYRGRANVLTF
-	TRBD2	TRBV27	TRBJ2-1	TGTGCCAGCAGTTCCGGACTAGCGGGCATACGTGGTGAGCAGTTCTTC	CASSSGLAGIRGEQFF
-	-	TRBV19	TRBJ1-1	TGTGCCAGTAAATTAGCGGCGGCGAACACTGAAGCTTTCTTT	CASKLAAANTEAFF
-	TRBD2	TRBV7-9	TRBJ2-1	TGTGCCAGCAGCCCACCGGCCGGGGGGGCTAGCGGGGTCTACAATGAGCAGTTCTTC	CASSPPAGGASGVYNEQFF
-	-	TRBV7-7	TRBJ2-3	TGTGCTAGCAGCCTAGGGACATGGGCAGATACGCAGTATTTT	CASSLGTWADTQYF
-	-	TRBV9	TRBJ2-2	TGTGCCAGCAGCGCGAGAGGGGGTATTCACACCGGGGAGCTGTTTTTT	CASSARGGIHTGELFF
-	-	TRBV14	TRBJ1-2	TGTGCCAGCAGCCAAGGTCTAACCTACTCCACCTTC	CASSQGLTYSTF
-	TRBD2	TRBV11-2	TRBJ2-1	TGTGCGGATTCGGCGGGAGGGCCTGGCAATGAGCAGTTCTTC	CADSAGGPGNEQFF
-	-	TRBV30	TRBJ1-1	TGTGCCTGGTGCAGGGTAGGTGTCACTGAAGCTTTCTTT	CAWCRVGVTEAFF
-	TRBD2	TRBV10-3	TRBJ2-3	TGTGCCATCAGTGTACTAGCGGGAGAGTCAGATACGCAGTATTTT	CAISVLAGESDTQYF
-	-	TRBV18	TRBJ2-1	TGTGCCAGCTCACCATGGGACGGGAGCTCCTACAATGAGCAGTTCTTC	CASSPWDGSSYNEQFF
-	TRBD1	TRBV7-8	TRBJ1-1	TGTGCCAGCAGCTTAGAAACAGGGGGAATCACTGAAGCTTTCTTT	CASSLETGGITEAFF
once	-	TRBV6-6	TRBJ2-5	TGTGCCAGCATGACGGGAGCAATAGAGACCCAGTACTTC	CASMTGAIETQYF
-	-	TRBV12-3/TRBV12-4	TRBJ2-5	TGTGCCAGCAAATACAGTCAAGAGACCCAGTACTTC	CASKYSQETQYF
-	TRBD2	TRBV2	TRBJ2-3	TGTGCCAGCAGTTACTACGCGGCTAGCGGGAGTGCAGATACGCAGTATTTT	CASSYYAASGSADTQYF
-	-	TRBV30	TRBJ1-5	TGTGCCTGGAGTGTTGGCAGCGGTAGCAATCAGCCCCAGCATTTT	CAWSVGSGSNQPQHF
-	-	TRBV3-1/TRBV3-2	TRBJ1-1	TGTGCCAGCAGCCAAGAATTGAGGGGGGGTGAAGCTTTCTTT	CASSQELRGGEAFF
-	-	TRBV10-3	TRBJ1-5	TGTGCCATCAGTGAGTCGATGGACGGAGGTCAGCCCCAGCATTTT	CAISESMDGGQPQHF
-	TRBD2	TRBV3-1/TRBV3-2	TRBJ2-7	TGTGCCAGCAGCCTCATAGCGGGAGTGATCTACGAGCAGTACTTC	CASSLIAGVIYEQYF
-	-	TRBV19	TRBJ1-1	TGTGCCAGTAGTCCCCTGGGCAGGGTCGCTGAAGCTTTCTTT	CASSPLGRVAEAFF
-	TRBD1	TRBV28	TRBJ2-6	TGTGCCAGCAGACCAGACAGGGGGCTTAAGGGGGCCAACGTCCTGACTTTC	CASRPDRGLKGANVLTF
few	-	TRBV20-1	TRBJ1-1	TGCAGTGCTGCAGGGCGCGTGGTAGCTTTCTTT	CSAAGRVVAFF
-	-	TRBV9	TRBJ2-7	TGTGCCAGCAGCGTAGCAGACGGGACATACGAGCAGTACTTC	CASSVADGTYEQYF
-	-	TRBV24-1	TRBJ2-3	TGTGCCACCAGTGGGAGAGGGCCAGATACGCAGTATTTT	CATSGRGPDTQYF
-	TRBD2	TRBV7-2	TRBJ2-1	TGTGCCAGCTCAGCGGGAGGGCTTGGTGAGCAGTTCTTC	CASSAGGLGEQFF
-	TRBD2	TRBV6-2/TRBV6-3	TRBJ2-1	TGTGCCAGCAGTTCAAAACTAGCGATTGAGCAGTTCTTC	CASSSKLAIEQFF
-	TRBD1	TRBV5-5	TRBJ2-3	TGTGCCAGCAGCCCGGGACAGGGCGGGGATACGCAGTATTTT	CASSPGQGGDTQYF
-	-	TRBV19	TRBJ1-1	TGTGCCAGTAGTCCCAACAGGGCTAGGGACACTGAAGCTTTCTTT	CASSPNRARDTEAFF
-	-	TRBV4-3	TRBJ2-1	TGCGCCAGCAGCCACTCCGGACAGAACGAGCAGTTCTTC	CASSHSGQNEQFF
-	TRBD1	TRBV11-2	TRBJ2-1	TGTGCCAGCAGCTTAGTCGGGGACAGGGCGGTCTTC	CASSLVGDRAVF
-	TRBD1	TRBV18	TRBJ2-2	TGTGCCAGCTCACCAGGGACAGGGTACGCCGGGGAGCTGTTTTTT	CASSPGTGYAGELFF
-	TRBD2	TRBV24-1	TRBJ2-5	TGTGCCACCAGTGATTTGCCCCTTAGCGGGGGGACCCAGTACTTC	CATSDLPLSGGTQYF
-	TRBD1	TRBV19	TRBJ1-2	TGTGCCAGTAGCCCTAGCGGGACAGGGGGCGTTAACTATGGCTACACCTTC	CASSPSGTGGVNYGYTF
-	TRBD1	TRBV15	TRBJ2-6	TGTGCCACCAGCAGAGACTTTGGGACAGGGGGCGCTGGGGCCAACGTCCTGACTTTC	CATSRDFGTGGAGANVLTF
-	-	TRBV15	TRBJ2-1	TGTGCCACCAGACCAGCGCAGACCTACAATGAGCAGTTCTTC	CATRPAQTYNEQFF
-	-	TRBV5-1	TRBJ1-5	TGCGCCAGCAGCTTCGACGGGGGGCCCCAGCATTTT	CASSFDGGPQHF
-	TRBD2	TRBV11-2	TRBJ2-3	TGTGCCAGCAGCTCTCGGCTAGCGGGGGGGGAAACGCAGTATTTT	CASSSRLAGGETQYF
-	-	TRBV7-8	TRBJ2-7	TGTGCCAGCAGCTACGAGGGTTCCTACGAGCAGTACTTC	CASSYEGSYEQYF